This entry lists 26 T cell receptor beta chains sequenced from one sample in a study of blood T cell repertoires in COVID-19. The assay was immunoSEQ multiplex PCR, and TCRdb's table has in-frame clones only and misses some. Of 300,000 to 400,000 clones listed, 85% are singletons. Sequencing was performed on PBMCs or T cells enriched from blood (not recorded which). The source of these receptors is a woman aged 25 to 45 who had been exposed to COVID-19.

The CDR3 DNA reads as TGTGCCAGCAGTCATCACCTAAGAGCCCGGGGGACTCAGCCCCAGCATTTT. Its protein is CASSHHLRARGTQPQHF. The chain carries TRBV28 and TRBJ1-5, with D possibly TRBD1 on 5 matching bases. V was trimmed by 5 bases and J by 6 bases, leaving 23 bases between them. CDR3 size: 17 residues. Germline CDR1 reads MDHEN; CDR2 reads SYDVKM.

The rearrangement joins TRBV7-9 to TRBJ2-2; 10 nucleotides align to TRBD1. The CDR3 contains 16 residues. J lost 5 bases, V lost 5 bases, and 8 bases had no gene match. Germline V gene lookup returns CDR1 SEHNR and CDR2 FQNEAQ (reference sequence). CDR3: CASSPAGTGVTGELFF. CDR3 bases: TGTGCCAGCAGCCCGGCCGGGACAGGGGTTACCGGGGAGCTGTTTTTT.

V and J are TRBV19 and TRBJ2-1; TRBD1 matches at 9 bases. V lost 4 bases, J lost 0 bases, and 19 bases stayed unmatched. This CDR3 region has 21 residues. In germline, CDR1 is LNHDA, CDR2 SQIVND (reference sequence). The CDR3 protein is CASSTPARDRAERGSYNEQFF. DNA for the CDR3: TGTGCCAGTAGTACCCCAGCGAGGGACAGGGCTGAGCGGGGCTCCTACAATGAGCAGTTCTTC.

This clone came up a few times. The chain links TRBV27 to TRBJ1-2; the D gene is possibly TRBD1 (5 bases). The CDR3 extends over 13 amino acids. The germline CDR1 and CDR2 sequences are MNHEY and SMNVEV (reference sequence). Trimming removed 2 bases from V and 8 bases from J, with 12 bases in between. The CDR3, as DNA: TGTGCCAGCAGTTTAACCGGACACAGAGGCTACACCTTC. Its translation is CASSLTGHRGYTF.

CDR3 protein: CASSQEAGGWTNEKLFF. CDR3 coding DNA: TGCGCCAGCAGCCAAGAGGCGGGTGGGTGGACTAATGAAAAACTGTTTTTT. The chain employs TRBV4-1 and TRBJ1-4; D gene unclear. CDR3 length equals 17 residues. The V and J ends lost 0 bases and 2 bases respectively, with 13 bases between them. CDR1 is MGHRA, CDR2 YSYEKL, per germline.

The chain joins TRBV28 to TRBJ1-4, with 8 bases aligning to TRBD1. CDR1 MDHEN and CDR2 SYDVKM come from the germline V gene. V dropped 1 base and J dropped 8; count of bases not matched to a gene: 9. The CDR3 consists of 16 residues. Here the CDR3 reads CASSLFVRTGTEKLFF. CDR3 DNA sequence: TGTGCCAGCAGTTTATTTGTCCGGACAGGGACCGAAAAACTGTTTTTT. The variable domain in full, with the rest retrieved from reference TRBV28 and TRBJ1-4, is DVKVTQSSRYLVKRTGEKVFLECVQDMDHENMFWYRQDPGLGLRLIYFSYDVKMKEKGDIPEGYSVSREKKERFSLILESASTNQTSMYLCASSLFVRTGTEKLFFGSGTQLSVL.

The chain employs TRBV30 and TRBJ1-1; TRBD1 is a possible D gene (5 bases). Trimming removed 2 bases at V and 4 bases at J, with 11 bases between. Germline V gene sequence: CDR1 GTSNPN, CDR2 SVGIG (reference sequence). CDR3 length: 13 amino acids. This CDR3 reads CAWSLQGGTEAFF. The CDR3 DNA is TGTGCCTGGAGTCTCCAGGGCGGCACTGAAGCTTTCTTT.

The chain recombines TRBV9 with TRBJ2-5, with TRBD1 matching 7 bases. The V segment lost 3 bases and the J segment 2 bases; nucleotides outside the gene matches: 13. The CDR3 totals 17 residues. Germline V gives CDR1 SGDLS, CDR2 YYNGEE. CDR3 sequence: CASSAQTGSLTQETQYF. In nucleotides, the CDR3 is TGTGCCAGCAGCGCACAGACAGGGTCCCTTACTCAAGAGACCCAGTACTTC.

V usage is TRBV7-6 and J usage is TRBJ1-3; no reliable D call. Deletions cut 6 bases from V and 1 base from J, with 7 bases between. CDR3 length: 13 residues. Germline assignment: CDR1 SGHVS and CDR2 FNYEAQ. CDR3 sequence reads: CASSTSSGNTIYF. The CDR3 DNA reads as TGTGCCAGCAGTACGAGTTCTGGAAACACCATATATTTT.

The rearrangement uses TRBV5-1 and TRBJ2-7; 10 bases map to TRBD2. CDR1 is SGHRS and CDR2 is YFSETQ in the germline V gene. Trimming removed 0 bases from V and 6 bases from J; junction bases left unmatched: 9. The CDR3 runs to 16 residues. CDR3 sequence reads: CASSLAPAGGPVEQYF. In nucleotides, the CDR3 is TGCGCCAGCAGCTTGGCCCCAGCGGGAGGGCCCGTCGAGCAGTACTTC.

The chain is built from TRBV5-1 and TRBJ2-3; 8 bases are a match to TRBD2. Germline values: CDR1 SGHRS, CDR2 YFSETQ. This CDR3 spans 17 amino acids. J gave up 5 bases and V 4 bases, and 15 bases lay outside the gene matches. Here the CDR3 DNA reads TGCGCCAGCAGCAAGGCGCGGCAACTAGCGGTGGAAGATACGCAGTATTTT. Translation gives CASSKARQLAVEDTQYF.

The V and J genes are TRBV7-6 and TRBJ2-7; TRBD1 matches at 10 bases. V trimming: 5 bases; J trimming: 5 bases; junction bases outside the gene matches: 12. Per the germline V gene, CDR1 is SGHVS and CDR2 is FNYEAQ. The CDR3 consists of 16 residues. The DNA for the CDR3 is TGTGCCAGCAGCGAGACTCCCGGGACAGGGGCTCACGAGCAGTACTTC. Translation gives CASSETPGTGAHEQYF.

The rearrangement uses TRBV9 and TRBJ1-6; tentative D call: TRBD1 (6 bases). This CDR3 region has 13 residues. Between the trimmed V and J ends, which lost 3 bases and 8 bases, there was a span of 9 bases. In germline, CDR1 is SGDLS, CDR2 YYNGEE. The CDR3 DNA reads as TGTGCCAGCAGCGACGCAGGGGATTCACCCCTCCACTTT. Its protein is CASSDAGDSPLHF. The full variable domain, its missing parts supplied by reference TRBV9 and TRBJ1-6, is DSGVTQTPKHLITATGQRVTLRCSPRSGDLSVYWYQQSLDQGLQFLIQYYNGEERAKGNILERFSAQQFPDLHSELNLSSLELGDSALYFCASSDAGDSPLHFGNGTRLTVT.

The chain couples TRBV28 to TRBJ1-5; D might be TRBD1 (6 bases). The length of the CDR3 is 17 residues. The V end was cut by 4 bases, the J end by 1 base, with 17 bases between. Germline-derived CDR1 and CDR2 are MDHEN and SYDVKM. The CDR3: CASSSNQGTWSNQPQHF. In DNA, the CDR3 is TGTGCCAGCAGTTCCAACCAGGGGACGTGGAGCAATCAGCCCCAGCATTTT.

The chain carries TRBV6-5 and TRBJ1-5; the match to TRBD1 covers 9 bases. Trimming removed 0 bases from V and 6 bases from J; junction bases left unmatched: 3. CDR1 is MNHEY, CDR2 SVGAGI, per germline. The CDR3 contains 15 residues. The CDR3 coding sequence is TGTGCCAGCAGTTACTCGATGACAGGGGGTCAGCCCCAGCATTTT. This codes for CASSYSMTGGQPQHF.

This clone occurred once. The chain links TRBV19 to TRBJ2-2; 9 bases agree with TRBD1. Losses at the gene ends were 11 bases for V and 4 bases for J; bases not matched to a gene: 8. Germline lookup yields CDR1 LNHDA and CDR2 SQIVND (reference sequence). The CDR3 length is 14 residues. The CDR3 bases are TGTGCCGCAGGCGGGACAGGGAGCACCGGGGAGCTGTTTTTT. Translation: CAAGGTGSTGELFF.

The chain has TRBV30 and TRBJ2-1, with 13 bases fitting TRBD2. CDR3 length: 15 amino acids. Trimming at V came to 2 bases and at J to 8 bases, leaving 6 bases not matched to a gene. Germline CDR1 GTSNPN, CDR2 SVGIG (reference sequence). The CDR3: CAWSPGLAGVYEQFF. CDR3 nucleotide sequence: TGTGCCTGGAGTCCCGGACTAGCGGGAGTTTATGAGCAGTTCTTC.

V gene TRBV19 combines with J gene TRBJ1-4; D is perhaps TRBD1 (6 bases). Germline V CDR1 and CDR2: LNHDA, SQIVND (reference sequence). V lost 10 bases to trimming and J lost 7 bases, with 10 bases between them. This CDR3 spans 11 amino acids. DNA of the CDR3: TGTGCCACAGGGGTGGGTGAAAAACTGTTTTTT. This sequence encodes CATGVGEKLFF.

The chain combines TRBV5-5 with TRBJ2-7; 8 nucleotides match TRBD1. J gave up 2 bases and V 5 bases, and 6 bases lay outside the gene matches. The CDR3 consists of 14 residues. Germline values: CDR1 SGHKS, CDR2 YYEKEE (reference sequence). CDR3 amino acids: CASSSGQGPYEQYF. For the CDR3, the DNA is TGTGCCAGCAGTTCAGGACAGGGCCCCTACGAGCAGTACTTC.

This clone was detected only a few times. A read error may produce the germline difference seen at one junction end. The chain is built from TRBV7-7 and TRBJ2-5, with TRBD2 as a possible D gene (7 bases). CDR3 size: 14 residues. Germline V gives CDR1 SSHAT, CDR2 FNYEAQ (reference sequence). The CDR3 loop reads CASSFGGQQETQYF. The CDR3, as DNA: TGTGCTAGCAGCTTCGGGGGGCAGCAAGAGACCCAGTACTTC.

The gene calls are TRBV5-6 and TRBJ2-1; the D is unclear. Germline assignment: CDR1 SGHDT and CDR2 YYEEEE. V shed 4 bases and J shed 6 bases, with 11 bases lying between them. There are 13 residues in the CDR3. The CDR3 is CASSLKRVNEQFF. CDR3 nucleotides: TGTGCCAGCAGCCTGAAGCGAGTCAATGAGCAGTTCTTC. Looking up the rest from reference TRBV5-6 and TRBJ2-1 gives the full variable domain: DAGVTQSPTHLIKTRGQQVTLRCSPKSGHDTVSWYQQALGQGPQFIFQYYEEEERQRGNFPDRFSGHQFPNYSSELNVNALLLGDSALYLCASSLKRVNEQFFGPGTRLTVL.

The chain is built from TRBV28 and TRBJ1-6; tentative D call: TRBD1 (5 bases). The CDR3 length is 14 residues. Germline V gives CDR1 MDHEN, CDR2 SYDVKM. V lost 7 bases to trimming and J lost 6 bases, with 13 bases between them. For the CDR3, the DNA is TGTGCCAGCATTGACGGCGGGGGTAATTCACCCCTCCACTTT. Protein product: CASIDGGGNSPLHF. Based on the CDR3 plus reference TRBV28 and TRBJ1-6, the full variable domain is DVKVTQSSRYLVKRTGEKVFLECVQDMDHENMFWYRQDPGLGLRLIYFSYDVKMKEKGDIPEGYSVSREKKERFSLILESASTNQTSMYLCASIDGGGNSPLHFGNGTRLTVT.

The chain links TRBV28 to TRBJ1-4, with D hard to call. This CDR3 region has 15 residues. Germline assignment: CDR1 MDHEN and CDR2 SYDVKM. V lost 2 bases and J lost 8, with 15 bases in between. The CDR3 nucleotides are TGTGCCAGCAGTTTAGGCTCCGTGGCCGGGGAAAAACTGTTTTTT. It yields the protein CASSLGSVAGEKLFF.

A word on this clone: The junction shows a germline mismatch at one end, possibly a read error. In nucleotides, the CDR3 is TGTGCCAGCAGCTTACGGGACAGTACGATCGTGGACTTC. Encoded protein: CASSLRDSTIVDF. The gene calls are TRBV7-8 and TRBJ2-7; 7 bases match TRBD1. Germline CDR1 is SGHVS and CDR2 is FQNEAQ. CDR3 size: 13 residues.

The DNA for the CDR3 is TGCGCCAGCAGCCAAGTAGGGACTGCCTCCTTCTATGGCTACACCTTC. Encoded protein: CASSQVGTASFYGYTF. The chain joins TRBV4-3 to TRBJ1-2; weak D call: TRBD1 (5 bases). Trimming stripped 1 base from V and 4 bases from J, with 16 bases between. The CDR3 has 16 amino acids. Per germline, CDR1 LGHNA and CDR2 YSLEER.

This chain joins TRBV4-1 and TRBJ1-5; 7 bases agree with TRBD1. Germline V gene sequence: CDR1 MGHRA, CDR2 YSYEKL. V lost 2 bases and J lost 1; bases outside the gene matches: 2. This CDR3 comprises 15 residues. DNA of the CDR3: TGCGCCAGCAGCCAATTGGGACAGAGCAATCAGCCCCAGCATTTT. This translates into CASSQLGQSNQPQHF.